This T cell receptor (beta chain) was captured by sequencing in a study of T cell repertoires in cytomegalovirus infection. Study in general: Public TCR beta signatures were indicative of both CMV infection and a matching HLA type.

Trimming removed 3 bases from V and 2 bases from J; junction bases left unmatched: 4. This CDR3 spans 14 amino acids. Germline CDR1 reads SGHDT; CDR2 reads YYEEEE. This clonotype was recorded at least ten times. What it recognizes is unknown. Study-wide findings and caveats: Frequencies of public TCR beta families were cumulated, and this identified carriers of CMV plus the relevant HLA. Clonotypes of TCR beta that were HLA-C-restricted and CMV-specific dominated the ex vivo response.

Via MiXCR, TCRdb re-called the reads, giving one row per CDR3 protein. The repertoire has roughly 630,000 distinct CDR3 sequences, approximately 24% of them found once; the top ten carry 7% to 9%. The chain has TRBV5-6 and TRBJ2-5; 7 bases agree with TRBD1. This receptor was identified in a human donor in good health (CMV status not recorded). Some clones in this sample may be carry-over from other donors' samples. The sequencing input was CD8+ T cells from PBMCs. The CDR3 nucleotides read TGTGCCAGCAGCTCACGACAGGGTCAAGAGACCCAGTACTTC. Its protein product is CASSSRQGQETQYF. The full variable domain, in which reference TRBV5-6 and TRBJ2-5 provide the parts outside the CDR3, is DAGVTQSPTHLIKTRGQQVTLRCSPKSGHDTVSWYQQALGQGPQFIFQYYEEEERQRGNFPDRFSGHQFPNYSSELNVNALLLGDSALYLCASSSRQGQETQYFGPGTRLLVL.